A selection of T cell receptor beta chains follows, all from one sample in a study of T-cell memory formation after mild COVID-19. TCRdb re-analysed the 5' RACE reads in MiXCR, keeping a single row per CDR3 protein. The sample lists 550,000 to 600,000 distinct CDR3 sequences; 17% were seen once. The sequenced material came from PBMCs or a T cell subset sorted from them (not recorded which). These receptors all stem from an adult woman who had mild COVID-19 (a few samples of this study predate the infection). Cell type and time point are not known. Both conserved end residues are part of each CDR3. The order of the fields is clone size, D gene, J gene, V gene, CDR3 protein, CDR3 DNA. D genes are given only for firm matches. Expanded clones get a size class; other rows say once, few or many, or leave the size out.

size: many; D: NA; J: TRBJ2-1; V: TRBV5-4; CDR3: CASSLVTGQQFF; DNA: TGTGCCAGCAGCTTGGTCACAGGCCAGCAGTTCTTC
size: NA; D: NA; J: TRBJ2-1; V: TRBV7-8; CDR3: CASSFRRGGGDEQFF; DNA: TGTGCCAGCAGCTTTCGCCGAGGGGGAGGAGATGAGCAGTTCTTC
size: NA; D: TRBD1; J: TRBJ2-1; V: TRBV18; CDR3: CASSPWTGDEQFF; DNA: TGTGCCAGCTCACCCTGGACAGGCGATGAGCAGTTCTTC
size: NA; D: NA; J: TRBJ2-3; V: TRBV30; CDR3: CAWSVLRDTQYF; DNA: TGTGCCTGGAGCGTCTTAAGAGATACGCAGTATTTT
size: NA; D: NA; J: TRBJ1-2; V: TRBV4-2; CDR3: CASSQVGVWTRGGYTF; DNA: TGTGCCAGCAGCCAAGTCGGGGTATGGACGAGGGGTGGCTACACCTTC
size: NA; D: TRBD2; J: TRBJ2-2; V: TRBV24-1; CDR3: CATSVRAGVTGELFF; DNA: TGTGCCACCAGTGTTCGCGCGGGGGTTACCGGGGAGCTGTTTTTT
size: few; D: NA; J: TRBJ1-2; V: TRBV7-2; CDR3: CASSVNVGASLYGYTF; DNA: TGTGCCAGCAGCGTAAACGTGGGGGCAAGTCTCTATGGCTACACCTTC
size: few; D: TRBD1; J: TRBJ2-1; V: TRBV5-1; CDR3: CATQGRTGVNEQFF; DNA: TGCGCCACCCAGGGGAGGACAGGGGTAAATGAGCAGTTCTTC
size: NA; D: TRBD1; J: TRBJ2-7; V: TRBV29-1; CDR3: CSVKTGQAYEQYF; DNA: TGCAGCGTTAAAACGGGACAGGCCTACGAGCAGTACTTC
size: few; D: NA; J: TRBJ2-5; V: TRBV6-5; CDR3: CASSYFSARETQYF; DNA: TGTGCCAGCAGTTACTTCTCCGCTCGGGAGACCCAGTACTTC
size: NA; D: TRBD2; J: TRBJ2-1; V: TRBV24-1; CDR3: CATSEGSGGARNEQFF; DNA: TGTGCCACCAGTGAGGGTAGCGGGGGGGCCAGAAATGAGCAGTTCTTC
size: NA; D: NA; J: TRBJ1-2; V: TRBV20-1; CDR3: CSARGGGLNYGYTF; DNA: TGCAGTGCTAGAGGCGGGGGGCTGAACTATGGCTACACCTTC
size: few; D: TRBD2; J: TRBJ2-3; V: TRBV5-5; CDR3: CASSSGTSDRTDTQYF; DNA: TGTGCCAGCAGCTCCGGGACTAGCGATCGCACAGATACGCAGTATTTT
size: NA; D: NA; J: TRBJ1-2; V: TRBV28; CDR3: CASSFTRGQRNYGYTF; DNA: TGTGCCAGCAGTTTCACACGCGGACAGAGAAACTATGGCTACACCTTC
size: few; D: NA; J: TRBJ2-7; V: TRBV6-1; CDR3: CASSTFEGYEQYF; DNA: TGTGCCAGCAGCACCTTCGAGGGGTACGAGCAGTACTTC
size: NA; D: NA; J: TRBJ1-3; V: TRBV15; CDR3: CATTAHGNTIYF; DNA: TGTGCCACCACGGCTCATGGAAACACCATATATTTT
size: NA; D: TRBD2; J: TRBJ2-5; V: TRBV12-3/TRBV12-4; CDR3: CASSLTPGLGVQETQYF; DNA: TGTGCCAGCAGTCTTACTCCGGGACTAGGTGTACAAGAGACCCAGTACTTC
size: NA; D: TRBD2; J: TRBJ2-4; V: TRBV18; CDR3: CASSPPRGVENIQYF; DNA: TGTGCCAGCTCACCACCTCGGGGGGTTGAAAACATTCAGTACTTC
size: NA; D: NA; J: TRBJ1-1; V: TRBV6-5; CDR3: CASSYGQSSQAFF; DNA: TGTGCCAGCAGTTACGGTCAGTCCTCCCAAGCTTTCTTT
size: NA; D: TRBD1; J: TRBJ1-2; V: TRBV28; CDR3: CASSPVGQGSANYGYTF; DNA: TGTGCCAGCAGCCCGGTAGGACAGGGATCAGCTAACTATGGCTACACCTTC
size: few; D: NA; J: TRBJ1-1; V: TRBV30; CDR3: CAWSIGPREAFF; DNA: TGTGCCTGGAGTATAGGACCGAGAGAAGCTTTCTTT
size: few; D: TRBD2; J: TRBJ2-2; V: TRBV7-2; CDR3: CASSLLAGSNGELFF; DNA: TGTGCCAGCAGCTTACTAGCGGGGAGTAACGGGGAGCTGTTTTTT
size: few; D: TRBD1; J: TRBJ1-2; V: TRBV6-6; CDR3: CASSYPGQGSYTF; DNA: TGTGCCAGCAGTTACCCGGGACAGGGTAGCTACACCTTC
size: NA; D: NA; J: TRBJ2-2; V: TRBV5-1; CDR3: CASSLGSGATGELFF; DNA: TGCGCCAGCAGCTTGGGGTCGGGGGCCACCGGGGAGCTGTTTTTT
size: NA; D: NA; J: TRBJ1-1; V: TRBV25-1; CDR3: CASRRWGTGQNTEAFF; DNA: TGTGCCAGCAGACGCTGGGGGACGGGCCAGAACACTGAAGCTTTCTTT
size: few; D: TRBD2; J: TRBJ2-2; V: TRBV2; CDR3: CATSGGNTGELFF; DNA: TGTGCCACTAGCGGGGGAAACACCGGGGAGCTGTTTTTT
size: few; D: TRBD2; J: TRBJ2-5; V: TRBV12-3/TRBV12-4; CDR3: CASSFLAGDQETQYF; DNA: TGTGCCAGCAGTTTCCTAGCGGGGGACCAAGAGACCCAGTACTTC
size: NA; D: NA; J: TRBJ1-5; V: TRBV12-3/TRBV12-4; CDR3: CASSLGANAQTQHF; DNA: TGTGCCAGCAGCCTCGGGGCTAATGCACAAACCCAGCATTTT
size: many; D: TRBD1; J: TRBJ1-3; V: TRBV4-1; CDR3: CASSQADRDNTIYF; DNA: TGCGCCAGCAGCCAAGCCGACAGGGACAACACCATATATTTT
size: NA; D: NA; J: TRBJ2-3; V: TRBV12-3/TRBV12-4; CDR3: CASSLAIADTQYF; DNA: TGTGCCAGCAGCCTCGCAATTGCAGATACGCAGTATTTT
size: many; D: NA; J: TRBJ2-7; V: TRBV2; CDR3: CASSLSPSYEQYF; DNA: TGTGCCAGCAGCCTGTCTCCCAGCTACGAGCAGTACTTC
size: NA; D: NA; J: TRBJ2-7; V: TRBV29-1; CDR3: CSVRDSSSSYEQYF; DNA: TGCAGCGTGCGTGACAGCTCCTCCTCCTACGAGCAGTACTTC
size: NA; D: TRBD2; J: TRBJ2-5; V: TRBV3-1; CDR3: CASSRNRVPSGKETQYF; DNA: TGTGCCAGCAGCCGCAACCGGGTGCCTAGCGGTAAAGAGACCCAGTACTTC
size: many; D: NA; J: TRBJ2-1; V: TRBV7-9; CDR3: CATSGSSYNEQFF; DNA: TGTGCCACCAGCGGCAGCTCCTACAATGAGCAGTTCTTC
size: few; D: NA; J: TRBJ1-1; V: TRBV6-1; CDR3: CASSGPNRSPLRTEAFF; DNA: TGTGCCAGCAGTGGGCCTAACAGGAGCCCTTTGAGGACTGAAGCTTTCTTT
size: NA; D: TRBD2; J: TRBJ2-1; V: TRBV7-9; CDR3: CASSSGLAVEQFF; DNA: TGTGCCAGCAGCTCGGGACTAGCGGTCGAGCAGTTCTTC
size: NA; D: TRBD1; J: TRBJ2-5; V: TRBV5-1; CDR3: CASSTRQGTETQYF; DNA: TGCGCCAGCAGCACCCGACAGGGGACGGAGACCCAGTACTTC
size: NA; D: NA; J: TRBJ2-1; V: TRBV7-3; CDR3: CASSNGQPEQFF; DNA: TGTGCCAGCAGTAATGGACAGCCGGAGCAGTTCTTC
size: few; D: NA; J: TRBJ2-1; V: TRBV6-5; CDR3: CASRKGAGNEQFF; DNA: TGTGCCAGCAGAAAAGGAGCAGGGAATGAGCAGTTCTTC
size: NA; D: NA; J: TRBJ2-7; V: TRBV19; CDR3: CASSPATVPYEQYF; DNA: TGTGCCTCGAGCCCGGCTACCGTACCCTACGAGCAGTACTTC
size: NA; D: TRBD2; J: TRBJ2-1; V: TRBV7-9; CDR3: CASSYFLAGAEGEQFF; DNA: TGTGCCAGCAGTTATTTTCTAGCGGGGGCAGAAGGAGAGCAGTTCTTC
size: few; D: NA; J: TRBJ2-1; V: TRBV6-5; CDR3: CASRRWESYNEQFF; DNA: TGTGCCAGCAGGAGGTGGGAGTCCTACAATGAGCAGTTCTTC
size: NA; D: TRBD1; J: TRBJ2-7; V: TRBV5-1; CDR3: CASTRETGGINEQYF; DNA: TGCGCCAGCACCCGGGAAACAGGGGGCATTAACGAGCAGTACTTC
size: NA; D: NA; J: TRBJ2-1; V: TRBV7-9; CDR3: CASSSDRNEQFF; DNA: TGTGCCAGCAGTTCGGACCGGAATGAGCAGTTCTTC
size: NA; D: NA; J: TRBJ1-5; V: TRBV24-1; CDR3: CATSDLSWTPQHF; DNA: TGTGCCACCAGTGATTTGTCCTGGACGCCCCAGCATTTT
size: few; D: NA; J: TRBJ1-1; V: TRBV15; CDR3: CATSRDIEGEAFF; DNA: TGTGCCACCAGCAGAGATATAGAGGGTGAAGCTTTCTTT
size: few; D: NA; J: TRBJ1-1; V: TRBV21-1; CDR3: CASSKGGIPRATEAFF; DNA: TGTGCCAGCAGCAAAGGGGGGATCCCGCGGGCCACTGAAGCTTTCTTT
size: many; D: NA; J: TRBJ2-5; V: TRBV24-1; CDR3: CATSPRGGETQYF; DNA: TGTGCCACCAGTCCCCGGGGCGGAGAGACCCAGTACTTC
size: NA; D: TRBD2; J: TRBJ2-5; V: TRBV9; CDR3: CASSDSGTSREETQYF; DNA: TGTGCCAGCAGCGACTCCGGGACTAGTCGAGAAGAGACCCAGTACTTC
size: NA; D: NA; J: TRBJ2-5; V: TRBV30; CDR3: CAWSPNRIGETQYF; DNA: TGTGCCTGGAGTCCAAACAGGATAGGAGAGACCCAGTACTTC
size: NA; D: NA; J: TRBJ2-5; V: TRBV6-6; CDR3: CASSPVSGPWETQYF; DNA: TGTGCCAGCAGCCCCGTTTCGGGTCCTTGGGAGACCCAGTACTTC
size: few; D: TRBD2; J: TRBJ2-3; V: TRBV4-1; CDR3: CASSQEPSGGADTQYF; DNA: TGCGCCAGCAGCCAAGAACCTAGCGGGGGGGCAGATACGCAGTATTTT
size: few; D: TRBD2; J: TRBJ2-2; V: TRBV3-1; CDR3: CASSRQGLAGDAIGELFF; DNA: TGTGCCAGCAGCCGGCAAGGACTAGCGGGGGATGCGATCGGGGAGCTGTTTTTT
size: many; D: NA; J: TRBJ2-4; V: TRBV5-1; CDR3: CASSPGGPADGYQYF; DNA: TGCGCCAGCAGCCCCGGGGGACCCGCTGATGGGTATCAGTACTTC
size: few; D: NA; J: TRBJ2-5; V: TRBV6-2/TRBV6-3; CDR3: CASSSGQGGARETQYF; DNA: TGTGCCAGCAGTTCTGGCCAGGGCGGTGCCAGAGAGACCCAGTACTTC
size: NA; D: NA; J: TRBJ2-1; V: TRBV11-2; CDR3: CASSSAFKGANEQFF; DNA: TGTGCCAGCAGCTCCGCATTTAAGGGAGCAAATGAGCAGTTCTTC